This entry is about one TCR beta chain. As yet, its antigen is unknown. The CDR3 contains 15 residues. Germline loops: CDR1 SGHRS, CDR2 YFSETQ. Losses at the gene ends were 1 base for V and 4 bases for J; bases not matched to a gene: 5. The entry originates in a study of PD-L1 blockade in urothelial cancer. Study-wide background: Blood analysis took place 3 weeks (second dose) and 6 weeks after treatment start.

Locally advanced or metastatic urothelial carcinoma affected all patients. Findings of the study overall: Stronger expansion of tumor-associated clones in blood at 3 weeks distinguished durable-benefit patients.

Each PCR contained spiked-in synthetic TCR analog templates. Some clones are missing from TCRdb's copy, which holds only in-frame ones; the method was immunoSEQ multiplex PCR. The table records 71,000 or so clones, roughly nine tenths of them present only once. This clonotype originated in a man between 60 and 75 years old with urothelial cancer. The chain carries TRBV5-1 and TRBJ1-3, with TRBD1 matching over 7 bases. Sequencing was performed on PBMCs, taken around atezolizumab (anti-PD-L1) treatment. CDR3 amino acids: CASSLTGAEGNTIYF. The CDR3 bases are TGCGCCAGCAGCTTGACAGGGGCGGAGGGAAACACCATATATTTT.